Described below is a single T cell receptor beta chain sequence and its context. The source of the sample is a study of cytomegalovirus exposure and HLA in healthy donors. TCRdb keeps only in-frame clones here, not all; method: immunoSEQ multiplex PCR. The sample carries tens of thousands of clones, 94% recorded once. V was pared by 5 bases and J by 1 base, with 8 bases between. This CDR3 is built from 13 residues. Looked up from germline, CDR1 is LNHDA and CDR2 is SQIVND (reference sequence). This receptor was obtained from a woman aged 18-29 years in good health and CMV-seropositive. Sequenced sample: PBMCs. The V call is TRBV19, the J call TRBJ1-2; tentatively, D is TRBD1 (6 bases). The CDR3 DNA reads TGTGCCAGTAGTGGACAGATTAACTATGGCTACACCTTC. This gives the protein CASSGQINYGYTF.